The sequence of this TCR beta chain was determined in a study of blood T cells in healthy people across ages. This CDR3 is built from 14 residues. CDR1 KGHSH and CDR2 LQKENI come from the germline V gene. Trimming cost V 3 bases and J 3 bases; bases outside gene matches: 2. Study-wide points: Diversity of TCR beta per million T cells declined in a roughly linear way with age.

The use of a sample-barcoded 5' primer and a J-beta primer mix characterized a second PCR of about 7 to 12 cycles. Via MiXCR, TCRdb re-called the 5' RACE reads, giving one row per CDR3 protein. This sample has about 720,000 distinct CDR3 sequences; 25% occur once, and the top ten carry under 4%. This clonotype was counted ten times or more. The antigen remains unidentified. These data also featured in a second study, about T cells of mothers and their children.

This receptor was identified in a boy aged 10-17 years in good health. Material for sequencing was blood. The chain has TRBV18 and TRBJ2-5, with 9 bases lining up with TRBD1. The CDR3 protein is CASSPRTGEETQYF. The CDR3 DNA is TGTGCCAGCTCACCCCGGACAGGGGAAGAGACCCAGTACTTC.